This T cell receptor (beta chain) was identified during a study of vaccination effects on CD4 cells after COVID-19. Study-level information: A few convalescent patients were sampled both early and late post-vaccination. Post-vaccine sample collection fell at a median of 72 days after the second dose. Notes on the study in general: In the study, convalescent patients were few, and early post-infection timepoints were absent. Infection- and vaccine-induced clones contracted markedly late after vaccination.

In the case of this clone: The antigen remains unidentified.

The CDR3 has 13 residues. CDR1 and CDR2 (germline): LNHDA, SQIVND (reference sequence). The germline V and J ends were trimmed by 3 bases and 7 bases, with 7 bases remaining between them. Sequencing in the ViraFEST assay came after antigen-specific CD4+ T cells had been expanded with viral peptide pools, which were used to stimulate PBMC. Cells that had been cultured for less than eleven days were the source of isolated CD4+ T cells. Confirmation by PCR established that the person had SARS-CoV-2 infection between March and December 2020. The cohort was immunized with two doses of either the BNT162b2 or mRNA-1273 vaccine. Data came from immunoSEQ multiplex PCR; TCRdb stores just in-frame clones and leaves some out. The repertoire holds more than 12,000 clones, with approximately 80% as singletons.

The TCR originated in a human donor who had a prior SARS-CoV-2 infection. The chain recombines TRBV19 with TRBJ1-6; D gene uncertain. Sequencing used CD4+ T cells from PBMCs cultured with HCoV-NL63 spike peptides, obtained after COVID-19 vaccination. CDR3 bases: TGTGCCAGTAGTATTGAGGACAATTCACCCCTCCACTTT. Protein sequence: CASSIEDNSPLHF.